What follows describes a single T cell receptor (beta chain). The data derive from a study of blood T cell repertoires in COVID-19. Measured with immunoSEQ multiplex PCR; TCRdb has only the in-frame clones, and not every one. The repertoire holds just over 200,000 clones, with 86% as singletons. The CDR3 is 16 amino acids. Germline CDR1 and CDR2: KGHSH and LQKENI. Trimming stripped 0 bases from V and 4 bases from J, with 13 bases between. The TCR sequence derives from a man of 80 years or more with acute or convalescent COVID-19. Sequencing used peripheral blood. The genes are TRBV18 and TRBJ1-5; D ambiguous. The CDR3 loop reads CASSPPNGQDNQPQHF. As DNA, the CDR3 is TGTGCCAGCTCACCACCGAACGGTCAGGATAATCAGCCCCAGCATTTT.